This TCR beta chain stems from a study of T cell responses to AZD1222 COVID-19 vaccine. With respect to this clone: Antigen unknown.

General study results and limits: Nearly half of unique spike-specific TCRs reportedly avoided B.1.351 and B.1.1.7 mutated regions. White British people made up most donors, females outnumbered males, and clonal diversity was possibly underestimated.

Produced via immunoSEQ multiplex PCR; TCRdb's table is partial and in-frame only. The sample lists 90,000 to 120,000 clones; more than 70% were seen once. This CDR3 spans 17 amino acids. The chain joins TRBV21-1 to TRBJ1-5; TRBD1 is taken as the D call from the table, unchecked against the DNA. TRBV21-1 is noted as a pseudogene. The receptor's source is an adult in good health. The sample was peripheral blood, taken on day 0 of AZD1222 vaccination. CDR3: CASSKENGGQGCQPQHF. Written as DNA, the CDR3 is TGTGCCAGCAGCAAAGAAAATGGGGGACAGGGGTGTCAGCCCCAGCATTTT.